A selection of T cell receptor beta chains follows, all from one sample in a study of T cells expressing NK-cell markers. TCRdb re-analyzed the 5' RACE reads; it lists each CDR3 protein once, without DNA. Its clone listing holds 440,000 or so distinct CDR3 sequences. Sequenced: blood T cells: a sorted CD56 or NKG2C T cell subset, CD4+ or CD8+ T cells, or bulk PBMC T cells (not recorded which). The receptors shown here come from a woman between 18 and 69 years old in good health. CDR3s include the opening cysteine and the closing phenylalanine or tryptophan. Each record gives: CDR3 protein, J gene, V gene.

CDR3: CASSLRGRAGELFF; J: TRBJ2-2; V: TRBV5-6
CDR3: CSASGTSYNEQFF; J: TRBJ2-1; V: TRBV20-1
CDR3: CASSLSSGRPVNEQFF; J: TRBJ2-1; V: TRBV27
CDR3: CASSVGSGYTEAFF; J: TRBJ1-1; V: TRBV9
CDR3: CASSLRGREDEQYF; J: TRBJ2-7; V: TRBV5-1
CDR3: CASSPGQGNYQPQHF; J: TRBJ1-5; V: TRBV7-2
CDR3: CAISDLYFGDQNEQFF; J: TRBJ2-1; V: TRBV10-3
CDR3: CASSLAYRISGNTIYF; J: TRBJ1-3; V: TRBV7-9
CDR3: CASSLFPGIQPQHF; J: TRBJ1-5; V: TRBV27
CDR3: CTSSSPGTGQFF; J: TRBJ2-1; V: TRBV7-6